The 21 T cell receptor beta chains reported below all come from one sample, sequenced in a study of blood T cell repertoires in COVID-19. Assay used: immunoSEQ multiplex PCR; TCRdb lists only in-frame clones, some missing. The sample holds roughly 120,000 clones, about three quarters seen once. The source material was peripheral blood. Receptors were obtained from a human donor with acute or convalescent COVID-19. The donor label of this sample is uncertain.

The chain has TRBV28 and TRBJ2-2; 7 bases align to TRBD2. The germline V gene encodes CDR1 MDHEN and CDR2 SYDVKM. With V trimmed by 6 bases and J by 5 bases, 12 bases remained unmatched. The CDR3 extends over 16 amino acids. The DNA for the CDR3 is TGTGCCAGCAGCTCCCGATGGAGGGAGGGGACCGGGGAGCTGTTTTTT. It yields the protein CASSSRWREGTGELFF.

The chain has TRBV18 and TRBJ2-5; 9 nucleotides match TRBD1. Germline V gene data show CDR1 as KGHSH and CDR2 as LQKENI. The CDR3 runs to 15 residues. V lost 6 bases and J lost 5; bases outside the gene matches: 10. CDR3 in amino acids: CASSPGTGRSETQYF. The CDR3 coding sequence is TGTGCCAGCTCCCCCGGGACAGGGAGAAGCGAGACCCAGTACTTC. The full variable domain, with the rest looked up from reference TRBV18 and TRBJ2-5, is NAGVMQNPRHLVRRRGQEARLRCSPMKGHSHVYWYRQLPEEGLKFMVYLQKENIIDESGMPKERFSAEFPKEGPSILRIQQVVRGDSAAYFCASSPGTGRSETQYFGPGTRLLVL.

This clone was observed a single time. The chain's CDR3 is CASSQIRDSYTDTQYF. The CDR3 nucleotides read TGCGCCAGCAGCCAGATCCGGGACTCCTACACAGATACGCAGTATTTT. V gene TRBV5-1 combines with J gene TRBJ2-3; D might be TRBD2 (6 bases). CDR1 SGHRS and CDR2 YFSETQ come from the germline V gene. V was clipped by 4 bases and J by 2 bases, with 17 bases between them. The CDR3 runs to 16 residues.

A few counts support this clone. This chain uses TRBV7-9 with TRBJ2-5; 9 bases align to TRBD2. V was clipped by 5 bases and J by 5 bases; unmatched bases: 9. Per the germline V gene, CDR1 is SEHNR and CDR2 is FQNEAQ (reference sequence). There are 15 residues in the CDR3. The CDR3 loop is CASSPPAGGRETQYF. CDR3 DNA: TGTGCCAGCAGCCCCCCCGCGGGGGGGCGGGAGACCCAGTACTTC.

This chain links TRBV6-5 with TRBJ1-1; 9 nucleotides align to TRBD1. The V and J ends lost 4 bases and 4 bases, in that order; junction bases with no gene match: 4. The CDR3 runs to 14 residues. The germline gives CDR1 MNHEY, CDR2 SVGAGI. The CDR3 nucleotides are TGTGCCAGCAGTTTCTACAGGGGGCTCACTGAAGCTTTCTTT. Protein: CASSFYRGLTEAFF.

CDR3 sequence reads: CASRAGVGYEQYV. The CDR3 DNA follows: TGTGCCAGCAGGGCAGGGGTGGGCTACGAGCAGTACGTC. The V gene is TRBV2, the J gene TRBJ2-7; possible D gene TRBD1, 6 bases. CDR3 size: 13 residues. V was pared by 6 bases and J by 3 bases, with 12 bases between. Germline CDR1 SNHLY, CDR2 FYNNEI.

CDR3: CASSVQRGAPYNEQFF. The CDR3 nucleotides are TGCGCCAGCAGTGTACAGCGGGGGGCACCCTACAATGAGCAGTTCTTC. The chain employs TRBV10-2 and TRBJ2-1, with 9 bases identical to TRBD2. The germline V gene has CDR1 WSHSY and CDR2 SAAADI. The V and J ends lost 4 bases and 2 bases, in that order; junction bases with no gene match: 6. The CDR3 spans 16 residues.

This clone appeared a few times. The CDR3 is CSALNRGQTEAFF. For the CDR3, the DNA is TGCAGCGCCCTAAACAGGGGGCAGACTGAAGCTTTCTTT. The rearrangement links TRBV29-1 to TRBJ1-1; TRBD1 agrees at 9 bases. V shed 7 bases, J shed 5 bases, and the junction held 8 bases outside the gene matches. The CDR3 spans 13 residues. CDR1 is SQVTM and CDR2 is ANQGSEA in the germline V gene.

J is TRBJ2-3 and V is TRBV11-2; TRBD2 matches at 9 bases. The CDR3 is 17 amino acids. The ends lost 3 bases at V and 0 bases at J; junction bases unmatched: 7. The germline CDR1 and CDR2 sequences are SGHAT and FQNNGV. For the CDR3, the DNA is TGTGCCAGCAGCTTGGGCGGGGGGGCCGCTAGCACAGATACGCAGTATTTT. This translates into CASSLGGGAASTDTQYF.

The V call is TRBV7-8, the J call TRBJ1-4; the match to TRBD1 covers 8 bases. The CDR3 contains 16 residues. The V segment lost 0 bases and the J segment 8 bases; nucleotides outside the gene matches: 8. Germline CDR1 is SGHVS and CDR2 is FQNEAQ. The CDR3 reads CASSLALWTGIEKLFF. In DNA form, the CDR3 reads TGTGCCAGCAGCTTAGCCCTCTGGACAGGGATAGAAAAACTGTTTTTT.

This clone came up a few times. The chain employs TRBV18 and TRBJ1-2; 9 nucleotides match TRBD1. CDR3 length equals 15 residues. Germline V lookup: CDR1 KGHSH, CDR2 LQKENI. Trimming at V came to 4 bases and at J to 0 bases, leaving 3 bases not matched to a gene. The CDR3 DNA reads as TGTGCCAGCTCACGGGACAGGGCCTCTAACTATGGCTACACCTTC. Its protein is CASSRDRASNYGYTF. The full variable domain, with the rest looked up from reference TRBV18 and TRBJ1-2, is NAGVMQNPRHLVRRRGQEARLRCSPMKGHSHVYWYRQLPEEGLKFMVYLQKENIIDESGMPKERFSAEFPKEGPSILRIQQVVRGDSAAYFCASSRDRASNYGYTFGSGTRLTVV.

The chain employs TRBV10-1 and TRBJ2-2, with D possibly TRBD1 on 5 matching bases. The germline V and J ends were trimmed by 5 bases and 0 bases, with 10 bases remaining between them. Germline lookup yields CDR1 WNHNN and CDR2 SYGVQD (reference sequence). This CDR3 is 15 amino acids long. CDR3 amino acids: CASSRDRPNTGELFF. For the CDR3, the DNA is TGCGCCAGCAGTCGTGACAGACCGAACACCGGGGAGCTGTTTTTT.

There are a few counts of this clone. This CDR3 is CASSHTLGYMAEKLFF. The CDR3 coding sequence is TGTGCCAGCAGCCACACTTTGGGCTATATGGCGGAAAAACTGTTTTTT. The chain employs TRBV25-1 and TRBJ1-4; D is unclear. Trimming took 6 bases from V and 8 from J, leaving 22 bases between them. From germline, CDR1 is MGHDK and CDR2 SYGVNS. The CDR3 covers 16 residues.

This sequence joins TRBV7-9 and TRBJ2-2; no reliable D call. Trimming pared 6 bases from V and 6 bases from J, leaving 14 bases between. The CDR3 extends over 14 amino acids. Germline V gene sequence: CDR1 SEHNR, CDR2 FQNEAQ (reference sequence). The CDR3: CASRAESLPGELFF. The CDR3 coding sequence is TGTGCCAGCAGGGCTGAATCCCTCCCCGGGGAGCTGTTTTTT.

The chain carries TRBV18 and TRBJ2-3; TRBD2 is a possible D gene (5 bases). This CDR3 has 15 amino acids. The V end was cut by 4 bases, the J end by 3 bases, with 14 bases between. In germline, CDR1 is KGHSH, CDR2 LQKENI. CDR3 nucleotides: TGTGCCAGCTCACTTTGGACTGGACGGACAGATACGCAGTATTTT. This encodes CASSLWTGRTDTQYF.

The chain uses TRBV24-1 and TRBJ1-1; weak D call: TRBD1 (6 bases). Trimming shortened V by 10 bases and J by 1 base, and 12 bases separated the two germline ends. CDR3 length equals 13 residues. Germline CDR1 is KGHDR and CDR2 is SFDVKD. The CDR3 sequence: CATRGSANTEAFF. The DNA for the CDR3 is TGTGCCACTAGGGGGAGCGCGAACACTGAAGCTTTCTTT.

This clone was picked up one time. This rearrangement joins TRBV2 to TRBJ2-1; TRBD2 matches 9 bases. This CDR3 is 13 amino acids long. Germline CDR1 SNHLY, CDR2 FYNNEI. V was clipped by 9 bases and J by 9 bases; unmatched bases: 9. The CDR3 coding sequence is TGTGCCAGACGGCCTAGCGGGGTGGGTGAGCAGTTCTTC. Residues: CARRPSGVGEQFF.

This chain links TRBV23-1 with TRBJ1-5; 7 nucleotides match TRBD1. TRBV23-1 is recorded as an ORF, its role being uncertain. The CDR3 covers 18 residues. Trimming at V came to 3 bases and at J to 0 bases, leaving 11 bases not matched to a gene. CDR3 in amino acids: CASSHPGTATDSNQPQHF. The CDR3 DNA reads TGCGCCAGCAGTCACCCCGGGACAGCTACCGATAGCAATCAGCCCCAGCATTTT.

The chain combines TRBV11-3 with TRBJ1-4; 8 bases are shared with TRBD1. The CDR3 runs 12 residues. With V trimmed by 4 bases and J by 9 bases, 1 base remained unmatched. The V gene's germline CDR1 is SGHNT and CDR2 YENEEA. The CDR3 nucleotides read TGTGCCAGCAGCTGGACAGGGAAAAAACTGTTTTTT. Protein: CASSWTGKKLFF.

This chain links TRBV6-5 with TRBJ2-3, with a tentative D call TRBD1 (6 bases). This CDR3 spans 14 amino acids. Trimming took off 11 bases at V and 0 bases at J, with 15 bases between the two ends. Germline values: CDR1 MNHEY, CDR2 SVGAGI. CDR3 DNA sequence: TGTGCCGGGGGCAGGGGACCTAGCACAGATACGCAGTATTTT. Translation gives CAGGRGPSTDTQYF.

This CDR3 is CASTSGGGAGAEQYF. DNA for the CDR3: TGCGCCAGCACCTCAGGAGGGGGGGCGGGTGCCGAGCAGTACTTC. The genes are TRBV5-1 and TRBJ2-7; possibly TRBD2 for D (7 bases). V was pared by 6 bases and J by 6 bases, with 22 bases between. From germline, CDR1 is SGHRS and CDR2 YFSETQ. The CDR3 is made up of 15 amino acids.